This T cell receptor (beta chain) was sequenced in a study of shared clonotypes between healthy human individuals. Only one count was recorded for this clone. Its antigen is not known. Genomic DNA per cell subset filled all wells of several immunoSEQ plates. Sequencing used immunoSEQ multiplex PCR; TCRdb keeps in-frame clones, though not all of them. This sample has approximately 1.5 million clones, with approximately 98.5% found just once. V lost 7 bases and J lost 2, with 12 bases in between. CDR1 is MNHNY, CDR2 SVGAGI, per germline (reference sequence). The CDR3 runs 14 residues. Findings and caveats of the study: It was the few donors that limited the genetic and exposure-history diversity represented.

The rearrangement uses TRBV6-6 and TRBJ1-5; D is unclear. The specimen was naive CD4+ T cells sorted from blood. The subset here: CD45RA+ positively selected. This sequence was found in a man under 40 in good health. The DNA for the CDR3 is TGTGCCAGCACCTACCGTGTTGGCAATCAGCCCCAGCATTTT. Translating it yields CASTYRVGNQPQHF.